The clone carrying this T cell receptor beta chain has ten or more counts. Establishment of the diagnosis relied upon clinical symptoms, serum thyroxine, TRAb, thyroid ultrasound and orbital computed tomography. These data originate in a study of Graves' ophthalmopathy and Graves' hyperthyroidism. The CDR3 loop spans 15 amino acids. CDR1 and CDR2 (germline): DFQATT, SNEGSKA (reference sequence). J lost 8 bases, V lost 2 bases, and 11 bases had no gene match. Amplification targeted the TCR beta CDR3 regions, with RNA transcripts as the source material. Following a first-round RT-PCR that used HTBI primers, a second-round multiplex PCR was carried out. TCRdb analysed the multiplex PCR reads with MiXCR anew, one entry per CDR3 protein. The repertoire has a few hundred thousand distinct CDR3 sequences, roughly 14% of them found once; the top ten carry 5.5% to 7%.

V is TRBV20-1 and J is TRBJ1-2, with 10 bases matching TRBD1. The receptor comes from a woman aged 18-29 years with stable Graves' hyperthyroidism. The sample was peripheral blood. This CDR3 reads CSARSQTGQGHGYTF. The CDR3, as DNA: TGCAGTGCTAGATCTCAGACGGGACAGGGGCACGGCTACACCTTC.